The table lists the clone carrying this TCR beta chain with a few counts. The data stem from a study of blood T cell repertoires in COVID-19. About the study: COVID-19 samples, acute and convalescent, were from the United States, Italy and Spain. Nucleic acid was either cDNA or gDNA, and it came from T cells, B-cell-depleted T cells, or PBMCs.

This CDR3 spans 16 amino acids. The V end was cut by 4 bases, the J end by 1 base, with 16 bases between. CDR1 and CDR2 (germline): SEHNR, FQNEAQ (reference sequence). Per the original methods: Amplification of reference gene primers was used by the study to estimate nucleated cell counts. Sequenced by immunoSEQ multiplex PCR; TCRdb stores in-frame clones only, minus some. V, J and clone size derive from that table, while D and trimming were established from the DNA sequence. The profile covers a few hundred thousand clones, with 70% to 90% appearing a single time and under 4% taken by the ten largest.

The chain employs TRBV7-9 and TRBJ1-1; D is unresolved. The sequence came from a young man with active or convalescent COVID-19. The sample was peripheral blood. For the CDR3, the DNA is TGTGCCAGCAGCTCCAATTGGGCCGCCACGAACACTGAAGCTTTCTTT. Amino acids: CASSSNWAATNTEAFF.